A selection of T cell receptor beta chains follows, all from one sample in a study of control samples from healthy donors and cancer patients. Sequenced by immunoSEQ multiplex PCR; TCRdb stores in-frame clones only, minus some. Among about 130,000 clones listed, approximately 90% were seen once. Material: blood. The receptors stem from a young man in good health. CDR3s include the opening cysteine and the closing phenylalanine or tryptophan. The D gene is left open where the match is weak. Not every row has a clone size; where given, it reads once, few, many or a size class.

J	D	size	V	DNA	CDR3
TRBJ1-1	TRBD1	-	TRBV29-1	TGCAGCGCAGGATTACAGGGGGCGAACACTGAAGCTTTCTTT	CSAGLQGANTEAFF
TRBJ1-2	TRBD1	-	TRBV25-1	TGTGCCAGCACCGGGACAGGGTATGGCTACACCTTC	CASTGTGYGYTF
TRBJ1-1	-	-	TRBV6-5	TGTGCCAGCAGTTACTCCGGGGGAAGCACTGAAGCTTTCTTT	CASSYSGGSTEAFF
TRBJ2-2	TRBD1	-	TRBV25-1	TGTGCCAGCAGTAGGACAGGGCCCGGGGAGCTGTTTTTT	CASSRTGPGELFF
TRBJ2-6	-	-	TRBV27	TGTGCCAGCAGTTCCAGCCGGACCTCTGGGGCCAACGTCCTGACTTTC	CASSSSRTSGANVLTF
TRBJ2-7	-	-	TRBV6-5	TGTGCCAGCAGTTCCCTGGAGCAGTACTTC	CASSSLEQYF
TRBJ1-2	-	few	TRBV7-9	TGTGCCAGCAGCGCCCGAAACAGGGCGGCAAACTATGGCTACACCTTC	CASSARNRAANYGYTF
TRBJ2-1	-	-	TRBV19	TGTGCCAGTAGTAAGCCCAATGAGCAGTTCTTC	CASSKPNEQFF
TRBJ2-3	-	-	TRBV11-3	TGTGCCAGCAGCCTCCGGCCGGCAGATACGCAGTATTTT	CASSLRPADTQYF
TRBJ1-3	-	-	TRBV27	TGTGCCAGCAGTTTACGCCAGTCTGGAAACACCATATATTTT	CASSLRQSGNTIYF
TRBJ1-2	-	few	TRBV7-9	TGTGCCAGCAGCTCGCTGAGCAGGGTAGGATATGGCTACACCTTC	CASSSLSRVGYGYTF
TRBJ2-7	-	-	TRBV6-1	TGTGCCAGCAGTGCGTTTGATGTCTTCGGGGCGTACGAGCAGTACTTC	CASSAFDVFGAYEQYF
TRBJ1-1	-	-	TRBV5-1	TGCGCCAGCAGCGGAGGGTCATTAAGGTCTATGAACACTGAAGCTTTCTTT	CASSGGSLRSMNTEAFF
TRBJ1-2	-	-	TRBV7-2	TGTGCCAGCAGCTTAGCTGTGGGCGCAGGCTATGGCTACACCTTC	CASSLAVGAGYGYTF
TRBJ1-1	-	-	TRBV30	TGTGCCTGGACCAGGGTTAACACTGGTGAAGCTTTCTTT	CAWTRVNTGEAFF
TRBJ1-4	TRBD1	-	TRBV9	TGTGCCAGCAGCGCTGGAGGGGGCGACGAAAAACTGTTTTTT	CASSAGGGDEKLFF
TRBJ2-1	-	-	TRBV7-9	TGTGCCAGCAGCTTAAGTGAAGGTATCTACGGAACCTACAATGAGCAGTTCTTC	CASSLSEGIYGTYNEQFF
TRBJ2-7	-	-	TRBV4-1	TGCGCCAGCAGCCAATCACTCCAGGGGCTCCTCTACGAGCAGTACTTC	CASSQSLQGLLYEQYF
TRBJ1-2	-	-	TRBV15	TGTGCCACCAGCAGAGGTATCATGAAACCCCTCTTCTATGGCTACACCTTC	CATSRGIMKPLFYGYTF
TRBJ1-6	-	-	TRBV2	TGTGCCAGAGGGTGGACCTCCAGGGAAGGACCCCTCCACTTT	CARGWTSREGPLHF
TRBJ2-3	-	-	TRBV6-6	TGTGCCAGCAGCCCCCCGGGTCGCACAGATACGCAGTATTTT	CASSPPGRTDTQYF
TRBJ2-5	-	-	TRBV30	TGTGCCTGGAGGGGACAACACCGGGACTACCAGATCGAAGAGACCCAGTACTTC	CAWRGQHRDYQIEETQYF
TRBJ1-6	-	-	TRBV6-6	TGTGCCAGCGTATCGACAGCGAGTAATTCACCCCTCCACTTT	CASVSTASNSPLHF
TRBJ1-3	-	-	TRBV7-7	TGTGCCAGCAGCCCCCAGACGGGGCCCGGAAACACCATATATTTT	CASSPQTGPGNTIYF
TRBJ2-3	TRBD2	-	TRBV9	TGTGCCAGCAGCGTAGGGGGACTAACTTCAGATACGCAGTATTTT	CASSVGGLTSDTQYF
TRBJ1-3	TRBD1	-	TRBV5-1	TGCGCCAGCAGTCAACGACAGGGAGGAGGAAACACCATATATTTT	CASSQRQGGGNTIYF
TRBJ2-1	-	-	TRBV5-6	TGTGCCAGCAGCGTGGACAGCTACAATGAGCAGTTCTTC	CASSVDSYNEQFF
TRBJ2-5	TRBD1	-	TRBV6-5	TGTGCCAGCAGTAGTGGGACAGGGACCCAAGAGACCCAGTACTTC	CASSSGTGTQETQYF
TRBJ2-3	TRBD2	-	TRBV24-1	TGTGCCACCAGTGATTCGGCTAGCGGGGGGTCAGATACGCAGTATTTT	CATSDSASGGSDTQYF
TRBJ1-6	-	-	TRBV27	TGTGCCAGCCGGACAGCCTATAATTCACCCCTCCACTTT	CASRTAYNSPLHF
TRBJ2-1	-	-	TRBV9	TGTGCCAGCAGCGTAGGGATGGTTACGGGTTACAATGAGCAGTTCTTC	CASSVGMVTGYNEQFF
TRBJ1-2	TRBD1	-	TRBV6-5	TGTGCCAGCAGGACGATGGGACAGGGCCAAGGCTACACCTTC	CASRTMGQGQGYTF
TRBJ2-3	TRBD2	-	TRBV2	TGTGCCAGCAGCCCCGGGGCGGGGGGCTGGACAGATACGCAGTATTTT	CASSPGAGGWTDTQYF
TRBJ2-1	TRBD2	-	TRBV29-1	TGCAGCGTTTGGGGCCAGAGCGGGGGGGCGGCCTACAATGAGCAGTTCTTC	CSVWGQSGGAAYNEQFF
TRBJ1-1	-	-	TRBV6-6	TGTGCCAGCAGTTACTCGATATCGGACAGTGACACTGAAGCTTTCTTT	CASSYSISDSDTEAFF
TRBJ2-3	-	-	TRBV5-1	TGCGCCAGCAGCTTGTTCAGGGGTAGCACAGATACGCAGTATTTT	CASSLFRGSTDTQYF
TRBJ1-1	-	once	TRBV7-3	TGTGCCAGCAGCTTAACCGGGAACACTGAAGCTTTCTTT	CASSLTGNTEAFF
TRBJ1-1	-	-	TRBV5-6	TGTGCCAGCTGGGAGGGGCTCATGAACACTGAAGCTTTCTTT	CASWEGLMNTEAFF
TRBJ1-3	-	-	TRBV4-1	TGCGCCAGCAGCCAAGAAAACAGCTCTGGAAACACCATATATTTT	CASSQENSSGNTIYF
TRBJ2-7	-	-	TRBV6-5	TGTGCCAGCAGTACCCTCTTGGTCCCCTACGAGCAGTACTTC	CASSTLLVPYEQYF
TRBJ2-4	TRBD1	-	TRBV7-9	TGTGCCAGCAGCTCGACAGGGGTGTCTGGAAACATTCAGTACTTC	CASSSTGVSGNIQYF
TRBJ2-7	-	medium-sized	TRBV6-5	TGTGCCAGCACCCTCTCGACCGGCTACGAGCAGTACTTC	CASTLSTGYEQYF
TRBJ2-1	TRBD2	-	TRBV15	TGTGCCACCAGCAGAGAGAATAGCGGGGGCGAGAGCAATGAGCAGTTCTTC	CATSRENSGGESNEQFF
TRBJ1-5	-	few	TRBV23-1	TGCGCCAGCAGTCAATTTCGAGACGGTACAGTCAATCAGCCCCAGCATTTT	CASSQFRDGTVNQPQHF
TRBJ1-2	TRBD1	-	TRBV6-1	TGTGCCAGCAGTGAAGGCTGGGGACAGGGCCGGGGCTACACCTTC	CASSEGWGQGRGYTF
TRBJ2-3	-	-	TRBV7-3	TGTGCCAGCAGCAAGGTTGGAGCTGGCTTCACAGATACGCAGTATTTT	CASSKVGAGFTDTQYF
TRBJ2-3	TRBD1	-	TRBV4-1	TGCGCCAGCAGCCAACTGGACAGGGGGCACGGAGATACGCAGTATTTT	CASSQLDRGHGDTQYF
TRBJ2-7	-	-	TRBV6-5	TGTGCCAGCAGTTACTCAAGCAGGGGATACGAGCAGTACTTC	CASSYSSRGYEQYF
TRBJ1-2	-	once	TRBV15	TGTGCCACCAGCAGCACATACTACTATGGCTACACCTTC	CATSSTYYYGYTF
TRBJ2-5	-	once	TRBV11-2	TGTGCCAGCAGCTTAGACAGTCAGCAAGAGACCCAGTACTTC	CASSLDSQQETQYF